Each of the 10 T cell receptor beta chains below was sequenced from the same sample in a study of T cell responses to AZD1222 COVID-19 vaccine. Sequencing was performed with immunoSEQ multiplex PCR; in TCRdb, only in-frame clones are kept and a portion is missing. The sample carries more than 100,000 clones, about 94% recorded once. The sequencing here drew on peripheral blood, taken on day 0 of AZD1222 vaccination. The origin of the receptors is an adult in good health.

The CDR3 reads CAWTGATNEKLFF. In nucleotides, the CDR3 is TGTGCCTGGACAGGTGCAACTAATGAAAAACTGTTTTTT. V usage is TRBV30 and J usage is TRBJ1-4; D gene unclear. The germline gives CDR1 GTSNPN, CDR2 SVGIG (reference sequence). With 4 bases removed from V and 0 bases from J, the gap between germline ends came to 6 bases. This CDR3 region has 13 residues.

This sequence joins TRBV5-1 and TRBJ2-7; D uncertain. Germline loops: CDR1 SGHRS, CDR2 YFSETQ. V lost 4 bases and J lost 5, with 13 bases in between. The CDR3 totals 13 residues. CDR3 nucleotide sequence: TGCGCCAGCAGCGTTGTGGGCGACCACGAGCAGTACTTC. This sequence encodes CASSVVGDHEQYF.

In DNA, the CDR3 is TGTGCCAGCAGTTTATCTGCTGATGTGTACGAGCAGTACTTC. As protein: CASSLSADVYEQYF. The V call is TRBV28, the J call TRBJ2-7; D gene unclear. V was trimmed by 1 base and J by 4 bases, leaving 11 bases between them. The CDR3 is made up of 14 amino acids. The germline V gene encodes CDR1 MDHEN and CDR2 SYDVKM.

The chain uses TRBV5-1 and TRBJ1-2, with 7 bases matching TRBD1. Germline V gene lookup returns CDR1 SGHRS and CDR2 YFSETQ. With 2 bases clipped from V and 5 bases from J, the junction kept 15 bases outside the gene matches. The CDR3 loop spans 17 amino acids. In DNA form, the CDR3 reads TGCGCCAGCAGCTTAGAAATCTCGGCAGGGGGTTGGTATGGCTACACCTTC. Translation gives CASSLEISAGGWYGYTF.

This chain connects TRBV30 to TRBJ2-7; 11 bases are shared with TRBD2. Germline values: CDR1 GTSNPN, CDR2 SVGIG (reference sequence). The CDR3 contains 18 residues. The J segment lost 3 bases and the V segment lost 0 bases, leaving 13 bases of the junction unmatched. The CDR3, as DNA: TGTGCCTGGAGTGTGAGACTAGCGGGAAACCCCCTCGACTACGAGCAGTACTTC. Translation gives CAWSVRLAGNPLDYEQYF.

As to this clone: Distinct nucleotide sequences in the sample also encode this CDR3. The CDR3 is CASSLNYEQYF. The CDR3, as DNA: TGTGCCAGCAGTTTGAACTACGAGCAGTACTTC. The chain couples TRBV12-3 or TRBV12-4 to TRBJ2-7; D not resolved. The V gene lost 3 bases and the J gene lost 3 bases, with 3 bases spanning the gap. CDR3 length equals 11 residues.

The rearrangement uses TRBV7-8 and TRBJ1-4; 7 bases line up with TRBD1. CDR3 length equals 17 residues. The junction had 7 bases not matched to a gene; V was cut back by 1 base and J by 2 bases. Germline V gene sequence: CDR1 SGHVS, CDR2 FQNEAQ. The CDR3 coding sequence is TGTGCCAGCAGCTTAGTGACAGGGCGTGGGACTAATGAAAAACTGTTTTTT. It specifies CASSLVTGRGTNEKLFF.

V and J are TRBV12-3 or TRBV12-4 and TRBJ2-2, with D unclear. V was cut by 2 bases and J by 10 bases, with 11 bases left in between. This CDR3 has 13 amino acids. In nucleotides, the CDR3 is TGTGCCAGCAGTTTAAACTCGGAGTCGGAGCTGTTTTTT. This translates into CASSLNSESELFF.

This clone was detected a few times. The genes are TRBV7-9 and TRBJ2-7; possibly TRBD1 for D (6 bases). Germline V gene sequence: CDR1 SEHNR, CDR2 FQNEAQ (reference sequence). V gave up 2 bases and J gave up 2 bases, with 7 bases separating them. The CDR3 length is 13 residues. Written as DNA, the CDR3 is TGTGCCAGCAGCTTAACAGGGCCCTACGAGCAGTACTTC. It translates to CASSLTGPYEQYF.

The chain employs TRBV9 and TRBJ1-1, with 7 nucleotides matching TRBD1. The CDR3 spans 14 residues. From germline, CDR1 is SGDLS and CDR2 YYNGEE. With 6 bases clipped from V and 1 base from J, the junction kept 6 bases outside the gene matches. The CDR3 region is CASTTGTANTEAFF. DNA of the CDR3: TGTGCCAGCACCACCGGGACAGCGAACACTGAAGCTTTCTTT. The full variable domain, its missing parts supplied by reference TRBV9 and TRBJ1-1, is DSGVTQTPKHLITATGQRVTLRCSPRSGDLSVYWYQQSLDQGLQFLIQYYNGEERAKGNILERFSAQQFPDLHSELNLSSLELGDSALYFCASTTGTANTEAFFGQGTRLTVV.